Each of the 26 T cell receptor beta chains below was sequenced from the same sample in a study of blood T cell repertoires in COVID-19. Assay: immunoSEQ multiplex PCR; the TCRdb copy retains only in-frame clones and omits some. The sample lists 180,000 or so clones, about 85% occurring once. The material sequenced was peripheral blood. The receptors derive from a woman between 25 and 40 years old with active or convalescent COVID-19.

V and J are TRBV12-3 or TRBV12-4 and TRBJ1-2; the match to TRBD1 covers 8 bases. Germline trimming cut 10 bases from V and 2 bases from J; bases unmatched to any gene: 6. The CDR3 length is 13 residues. The CDR3 spells CAIPGQANYGYTF. The CDR3 nucleotides are TGTGCCATCCCGGGACAGGCCAACTATGGCTACACCTTC.

This clone was detected a few times. The junction shows a germline mismatch at one end, possibly a read error. The chain recombines TRBV7-7 with TRBJ2-7; 12 bases align to TRBD1. The germline CDR1 and CDR2 sequences are SSHAT and FNYEAQ (reference sequence). The CDR3 runs 15 residues. The CDR3 DNA reads TGTGCTAGCAGCCTAGGGACAGGGGGCTTCGACGAGCAGTACTTC. It encodes CASSLGTGGFDEQYF.

The chain couples TRBV19 to TRBJ1-6; perhaps TRBD1 as D (5 bases). Germline V gene lookup returns CDR1 LNHDA and CDR2 SQIVND (reference sequence). The ends were cut back, 3 bases at V and 7 bases at J, with 13 bases in the middle. The CDR3 runs 15 residues. CDR3 in DNA: TGTGCCAGTAGTATTCAGGGCCCTCACAATTCACCCCTCCACTTT. Residues: CASSIQGPHNSPLHF.

This clone has only one observation. The J gene is TRBJ1-2, the V gene TRBV18, with a tentative D call TRBD1 (5 bases). With 5 bases removed from V and 5 bases from J, the gap between germline ends came to 12 bases. Germline CDR1 and CDR2: KGHSH and LQKENI. The CDR3 extends over 13 amino acids. The CDR3 spells CASSMDGGYGYTF. CDR3 nucleotide sequence: TGTGCCAGCTCAATGGACGGGGGGTATGGCTACACCTTC.

The gene calls are TRBV10-2 and TRBJ2-7; TRBD1 might be the D (5 bases). This CDR3 contains 13 residues. V was shortened by 3 bases and J by 5 bases, with 11 bases between the two germline ends. Germline assignment: CDR1 WSHSY and CDR2 SAAADI. CDR3 sequence reads: CASSDGRVDEQYF. CDR3 nucleotide sequence: TGCGCCAGCAGTGACGGCAGGGTGGACGAGCAGTACTTC.

The chain couples TRBV7-6 to TRBJ2-1, with a tentative D call TRBD2 (5 bases). CDR1 SGHVS and CDR2 FNYEAQ come from the germline V gene. The CDR3 extends over 14 amino acids. V shed 5 bases and J shed 0 bases, with 8 bases lying between them. The chain's CDR3 is CASSRGSSYNEQFF. In DNA form, the CDR3 reads TGTGCCAGCAGCCGGGGAAGCTCCTACAATGAGCAGTTCTTC.

This clone was observed a single time. The rearrangement links TRBV2 to TRBJ1-2; tentative D call: TRBD1 (5 bases). Germline CDR1 is SNHLY and CDR2 is FYNNEI. Trimming took 2 bases from V and 4 from J, leaving 14 bases between them. This CDR3 is built from 15 residues. In DNA form, the CDR3 reads TGTGCCAGCAGTGAAATGGGGGGATCCTTCTATGGCTACACCTTC. This codes for CASSEMGGSFYGYTF.

CDR3 loop: CASSQGGQGGTEAFF. The CDR3 DNA sequence: TGCGCCAGCAGCCAAGGGGGACAGGGAGGCACTGAAGCTTTCTTT. This chain uses TRBV4-1 with TRBJ1-1, with TRBD1 matching 9 bases. CDR3 length: 15 amino acids. Losses at the gene ends were 1 base for V and 4 bases for J; bases not matched to a gene: 4. Germline V lookup: CDR1 MGHRA, CDR2 YSYEKL.

This clone was recorded once. This chain joins TRBV10-2 and TRBJ2-1; TRBD2 matches at 7 bases. CDR1 and CDR2 (germline): WSHSY, SAAADI. The CDR3 spans 16 residues. V trimming: 3 bases; J trimming: 2 bases; junction bases outside the gene matches: 7. In DNA, the CDR3 is TGCGCCAGCAGTGACGCCAGCGGGGCTGCCTACAATGAGCAGTTCTTC. It yields the protein CASSDASGAAYNEQFF.

Remarks on this clone: At the DNA level, this CDR3 is encoded by other sequences in the same sample as well. The V gene is TRBV18, the J gene TRBJ2-5, with D perhaps matching TRBD1 (5 bases). The CDR3 is 13 residues long. Looked up from germline, CDR1 is KGHSH and CDR2 is LQKENI. Trimming cost V 1 base and J 5 bases, with 8 bases left between them. The CDR3 loop is CASSPQGRETQYF. In nucleotides, the CDR3 is TGTGCCAGCTCACCACAGGGGCGGGAGACCCAGTACTTC.

V and J are TRBV28 and TRBJ1-5, with a tentative D call TRBD1 (5 bases). Germline CDR1 MDHEN, CDR2 SYDVKM. V was trimmed by 2 bases and J by 0 bases, leaving 14 bases between them. The CDR3 sequence is 17 residues long. The DNA for the CDR3 is TGTGCCAGCAGTTTAAGGGGCGGAAGGTATAGCAATCAGCCCCAGCATTTT. It specifies CASSLRGGRYSNQPQHF.

The V gene is TRBV3-1 (or the pseudogene TRBV3-2), the J gene TRBJ2-5; 11 bases line up with TRBD2. The length of the CDR3 is 17 residues. Germline-derived CDR1 and CDR2 are LGHDT and YNNKEL (reference sequence). The V segment lost 1 base and the J segment 3 bases; nucleotides outside the gene matches: 7. CDR3 bases: TGTGCCAGCAGCCAAGGGGAGATAGCGGGAGGGGAAGAGACCCAGTACTTC. Translating gives CASSQGEIAGGEETQYF.

This clone has only one observation. J is TRBJ2-7 and V is TRBV7-2; 9 nucleotides line up with TRBD2. The CDR3 runs 14 residues. J gave up 7 bases and V 2 bases, and 6 bases lay outside the gene matches. Germline-derived CDR1 and CDR2 are SGHTA and FQGNSA. The CDR3 reads CASSLSASGIEQYF. The CDR3 DNA is TGTGCCAGCAGCTTATCCGCTAGCGGGATAGAGCAGTACTTC.

The chain couples TRBV25-1 to TRBJ1-6; a possible D gene is TRBD1 (6 bases). V lost 7 bases, J lost 6 bases, and 10 bases lay in between. The CDR3 is 13 residues long. Germline assignment: CDR1 MGHDK and CDR2 SYGVNS. Here the CDR3 reads CASMDSSNSPLHF. The CDR3, as DNA: TGTGCCAGCATGGACAGCTCTAATTCACCCCTCCACTTT.

The J gene is TRBJ2-4, the V gene TRBV7-2; no firm D call. The CDR3 covers 14 residues. In germline, CDR1 is SGHTA, CDR2 FQGNSA. V shed 5 bases and J shed 0 bases, with 8 bases lying between them. The CDR3 DNA follows: TGTGCCAGCAGCGCTATCCTAGCCAAAAACATTCAGTACTTC. Translated: CASSAILAKNIQYF.

The gene calls are TRBV11-3 and TRBJ2-1, with TRBD2 matching over 8 bases. The CDR3 contains 14 residues. V gave up 4 bases and J gave up 6 bases; unmatched junction bases: 5. CDR1 is SGHNT and CDR2 is YENEEA in the germline V gene. The CDR3 DNA sequence: TGTGCCAGCAGCTCGGGAGGGAGTCTCAATGAGCAGTTCTTC. Translation gives CASSSGGSLNEQFF.

The CDR3 reads CATSDSNFPEQYF. For the CDR3, the DNA is TGTGCCACCAGTGATTCCAACTTCCCCGAGCAGTACTTC. This chain connects TRBV24-1 to TRBJ2-7; no reliable D call. CDR3 length: 13 amino acids. Germline CDR1 KGHDR, CDR2 SFDVKD. The V and J ends lost 2 bases and 6 bases respectively, with 10 bases between them.

This sequence joins TRBV11-2 and TRBJ1-4; the match to TRBD1 covers 7 bases. The CDR3 covers 15 residues. Per the germline V gene, CDR1 is SGHAT and CDR2 is FQNNGV. The V segment lost 4 bases and the J segment 4 bases; nucleotides outside the gene matches: 6. The CDR3: CASSSPGQLNEKLFF. CDR3 bases: TGTGCCAGCAGCTCACCGGGACAGCTTAATGAAAAACTGTTTTTT.

This chain links TRBV24-1 with TRBJ2-3; 9 nucleotides align to TRBD1. CDR1 and CDR2 from the germline V gene are KGHDR and SFDVKD. The CDR3 loop spans 16 amino acids. V trimming: 4 bases; J trimming: 3 bases; junction bases outside the gene matches: 7. Written as DNA, the CDR3 is TGTGCCACCAGTGACCTCCGGACAGGGGAAACAGATACGCAGTATTTT. Its translation is CATSDLRTGETDTQYF.

This chain links TRBV20-1 with TRBJ2-7, with D tentatively TRBD1 (6 bases). CDR3 length: 11 amino acids. Deletions cut 4 bases from V and 5 bases from J, with 9 bases between. Germline V gene sequence: CDR1 DFQATT, CDR2 SNEGSKA (reference sequence). Written as DNA, the CDR3 is TGCAGTGCTATCTACAGGGACGAGCAGTACTTC. Its protein product is CSAIYRDEQYF.

The rearrangement links TRBV27 to TRBJ1-1, with D possibly being TRBD1 (5 bases). Trimming stripped 5 bases from V and 3 bases from J, with 13 bases between. This CDR3 is built from 14 residues. Germline-derived CDR1 and CDR2 are MNHEY and SMNVEV (reference sequence). CDR3 in amino acids: CASSANGQHTEAFF. The CDR3 DNA follows: TGTGCCAGCAGTGCCAACGGACAACACACTGAAGCTTTCTTT.

This rearrangement joins TRBV27 to TRBJ2-1; TRBD2 is a possible D gene (6 bases). The length of the CDR3 is 15 residues. The germline V gene has CDR1 MNHEY and CDR2 SMNVEV (reference sequence). Trimming took 3 bases from V and 5 from J, leaving 14 bases between them. DNA of the CDR3: TGTGCCAGCAGTTTTGTCAGGGAGGTGAACAATGAGCAGTTCTTC. Its protein is CASSFVREVNNEQFF.

This clone was recorded only once. The chain has TRBV24-1 and TRBJ1-1; D gene ambiguous. This CDR3 is built from 13 residues. Germline V gene sequence: CDR1 KGHDR, CDR2 SFDVKD. The V end was cut by 5 bases, the J end by 0 bases, with 6 bases between. CDR3 DNA: TGTGCCACCAGTGCGGGGATGAACACTGAAGCTTTCTTT. Amino acid sequence: CATSAGMNTEAFF.

The chain carries TRBV29-1 and TRBJ2-7; 7 positions agree with TRBD1. Germline assignment: CDR1 SQVTM and CDR2 ANQGSEA. The CDR3 totals 14 residues. V shed 5 bases and J 0 bases; nucleotides not matched to a gene: 7. The CDR3 nucleotides are TGCAGCGTTATCAGGGGGACACACTCCTACGAGCAGTACTTC. Translated: CSVIRGTHSYEQYF.

V is TRBV19 and J is TRBJ1-1, with 11 bases identical to TRBD1. Losses at the gene ends were 6 bases for V and 7 bases for J; bases not matched to a gene: 7. Per germline, CDR1 LNHDA and CDR2 SQIVND (reference sequence). CDR3 size: 14 residues. The CDR3 DNA reads as TGTGCCAGTAGGCGGGGACAGGGGGAAGGTGAAGCTTTCTTT. Protein product: CASRRGQGEGEAFF.

As DNA, the CDR3 is TGTGCCAGCAGCCAGGGGCGGCGGGGGGGCCGGGCAGATACGCAGTATTTT. Its translation: CASSQGRRGGRADTQYF. J is TRBJ2-3 and V is TRBV7-9, with 9 bases fitting TRBD2. The CDR3 has 17 amino acids. With 5 bases clipped from V and 4 bases from J, the junction kept 13 bases outside the gene matches. CDR1 SEHNR and CDR2 FQNEAQ come from the germline V gene (reference sequence).